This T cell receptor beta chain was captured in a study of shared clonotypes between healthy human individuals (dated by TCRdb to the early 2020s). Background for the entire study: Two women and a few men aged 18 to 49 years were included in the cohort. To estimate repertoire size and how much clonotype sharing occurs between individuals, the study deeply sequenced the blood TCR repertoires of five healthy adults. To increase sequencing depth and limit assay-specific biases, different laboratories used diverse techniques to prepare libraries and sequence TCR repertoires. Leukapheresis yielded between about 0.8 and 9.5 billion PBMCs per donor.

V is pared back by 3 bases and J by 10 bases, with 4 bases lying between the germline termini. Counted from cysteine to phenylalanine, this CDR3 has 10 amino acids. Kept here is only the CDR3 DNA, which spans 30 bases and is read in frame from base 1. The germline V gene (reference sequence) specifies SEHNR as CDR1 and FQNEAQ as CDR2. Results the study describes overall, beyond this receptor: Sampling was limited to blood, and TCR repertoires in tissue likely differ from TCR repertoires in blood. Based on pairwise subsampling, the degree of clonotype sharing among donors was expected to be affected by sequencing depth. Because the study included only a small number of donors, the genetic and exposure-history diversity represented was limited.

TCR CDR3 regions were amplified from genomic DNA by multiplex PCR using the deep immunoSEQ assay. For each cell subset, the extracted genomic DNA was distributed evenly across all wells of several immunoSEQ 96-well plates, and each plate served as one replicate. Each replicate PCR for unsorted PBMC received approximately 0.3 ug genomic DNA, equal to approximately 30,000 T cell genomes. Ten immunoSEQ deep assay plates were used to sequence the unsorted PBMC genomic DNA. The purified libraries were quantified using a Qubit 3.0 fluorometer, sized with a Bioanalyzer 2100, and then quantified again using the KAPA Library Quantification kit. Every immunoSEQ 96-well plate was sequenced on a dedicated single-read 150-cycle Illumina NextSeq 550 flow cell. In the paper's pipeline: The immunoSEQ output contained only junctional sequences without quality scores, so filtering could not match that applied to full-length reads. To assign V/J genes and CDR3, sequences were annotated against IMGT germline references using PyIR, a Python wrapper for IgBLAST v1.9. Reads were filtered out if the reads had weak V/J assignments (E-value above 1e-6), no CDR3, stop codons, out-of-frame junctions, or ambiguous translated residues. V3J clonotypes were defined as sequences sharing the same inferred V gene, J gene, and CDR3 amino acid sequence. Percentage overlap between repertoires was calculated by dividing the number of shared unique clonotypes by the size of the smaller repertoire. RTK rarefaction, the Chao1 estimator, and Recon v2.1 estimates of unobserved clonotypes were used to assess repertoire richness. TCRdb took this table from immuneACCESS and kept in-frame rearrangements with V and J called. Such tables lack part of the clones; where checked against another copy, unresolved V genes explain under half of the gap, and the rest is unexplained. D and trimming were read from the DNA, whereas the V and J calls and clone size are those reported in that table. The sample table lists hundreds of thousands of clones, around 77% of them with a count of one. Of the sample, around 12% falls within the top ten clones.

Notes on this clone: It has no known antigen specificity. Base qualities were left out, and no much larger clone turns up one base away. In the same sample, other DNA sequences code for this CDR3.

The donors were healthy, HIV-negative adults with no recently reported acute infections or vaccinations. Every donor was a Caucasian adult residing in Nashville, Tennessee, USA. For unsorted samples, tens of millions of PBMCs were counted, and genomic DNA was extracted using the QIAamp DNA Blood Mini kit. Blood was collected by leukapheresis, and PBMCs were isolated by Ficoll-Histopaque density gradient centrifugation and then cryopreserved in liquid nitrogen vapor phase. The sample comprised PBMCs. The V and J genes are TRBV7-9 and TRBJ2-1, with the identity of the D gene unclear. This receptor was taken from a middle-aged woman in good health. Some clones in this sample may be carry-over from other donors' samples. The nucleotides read TGTGCCAGCAGCTTTGGCGAGCAGTTCTTC. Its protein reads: CASSFGEQFF.